This T cell receptor (beta chain) comes out of a study of blood T cell repertoires in COVID-19. Study background: PBMCs, B-cell-depleted T cells, or T cells were the source of the cDNA or gDNA that made up the material.

This CDR3 is built from 14 residues. Germline lookup yields CDR1 SNHLY and CDR2 FYNNEI. The V gene end was trimmed by 8 bases and the J gene end by 4 bases; junction bases not matched to a gene: 11. This table comes from immunoSEQ multiplex PCR, and its TCRdb copy is limited to in-frame clones, with some not included. Among roughly 430,000 clones, 70% to 90% were seen once, and the ten largest hold about 1.5%. The rearrangement links TRBV2 to TRBJ2-7; 7 bases fit TRBD1. This clonotype originated in a young woman who had been exposed to COVID-19. Sequences were obtained from PBMCs or T cells enriched from blood (not recorded which). CDR3 amino acids: CASEIVDRVYEQYF. The CDR3 DNA reads as TGTGCCAGCGAAATCGTTGACAGGGTTTACGAGCAGTACTTC.